The 13 T cell receptor beta chains reported below all come from one sample, sequenced in a study of cytomegalovirus exposure and HLA in healthy donors. Primers included in the PCR were 60 Vbeta and 13 Jbeta primers. TCRdb's copy holds only in-frame clones and misses some; the assay was immunoSEQ multiplex PCR. The data hold 190,000 or so clones, with roughly four fifths observed a single time. Sequencing used PBMCs. The source is a man aged 45 to 65 in good health and CMV-seronegative.

In its sample, this clone was seen once. The chain carries TRBV4-2 and TRBJ2-7, with D possibly TRBD2 on 5 matching bases. The CDR3 totals 14 residues. Germline V CDR1 and CDR2: LGHNA, YNFKEQ. V shed 1 base and J shed 3 bases, with 10 bases lying between them. The CDR3 loop reads CASSQVGTSYEQYF. In DNA form, the CDR3 reads TGTGCCAGCAGCCAAGTGGGAACTAGCTACGAGCAGTACTTC.

CDR3 loop: CASSQETSTQYF. The CDR3 nucleotides are TGCGCCAGCAGCCAAGAAACTAGCACGCAGTATTTT. The J gene is TRBJ2-3, the V gene TRBV4-1; a weak D match, TRBD2 (6 bases). This CDR3 spans 12 amino acids. The V gene lost 0 bases and the J gene lost 9 bases, with 7 bases spanning the gap. CDR1 MGHRA and CDR2 YSYEKL come from the germline V gene.

The genes are TRBV30 and TRBJ2-3, with D maybe TRBD1 (6 bases). The germline gives CDR1 GTSNPN, CDR2 SVGIG (reference sequence). Trimming removed 7 bases from V and 2 bases from J, with 19 bases in between. This CDR3 is built from 15 residues. The DNA for the CDR3 is TGTGCCTTCTCAAGCCAGGGGACGAACACAGATACGCAGTATTTT. It yields the protein CAFSSQGTNTDTQYF. The whole variable domain, filled in from reference TRBV30 and TRBJ2-3, reads SQTIHQWPATLVQPVGSPLSLECTVEGTSNPNLYWYRQAAGRGLQLLFYSVGIGQISSEVPQNLSASRPQDRQFILSSKKLLLSDSGFYLCAFSSQGTNTDTQYFGPGTRLTVL.

The chain carries TRBV29-1 and TRBJ1-4; 11 bases map to TRBD1. Germline CDR1 and CDR2: SQVTM and ANQGSEA. V lost 4 bases to trimming and J lost 3 bases; unmatched junction nucleotides: 4. The CDR3 runs to 15 residues. CDR3: CSVGDRGSPNEKLFF. The CDR3 bases are TGCAGCGTTGGGGACAGGGGGAGCCCTAATGAAAAACTGTTTTTT.

CDR3: CASSPGTAVFEKLFF. CDR3 bases: TGTGCCAGCAGCCCCGGGACAGCGGTCTTTGAAAAACTGTTTTTT. V and J are TRBV7-3 and TRBJ1-4; 7 nucleotides agree with TRBD1. The CDR3 spans 15 residues. Germline assignment: CDR1 SGHTA and CDR2 FQGTGA. The junction had 10 bases not matched to a gene; V was cut back by 5 bases and J by 7 bases.

The V and J genes are TRBV9 and TRBJ2-7; 8 bases are a match to TRBD2. The CDR3 length is 16 residues. Germline V gene sequence: CDR1 SGDLS, CDR2 YYNGEE. V gave up 4 bases and J gave up 4 bases; unmatched junction bases: 13. The CDR3 is CASSPREVAGKYEQYF. The CDR3, as DNA: TGTGCCAGCAGCCCCCGCGAGGTAGCGGGAAAGTACGAGCAGTACTTC.

V and J are TRBV28 and TRBJ1-2; 10 bases are shared with TRBD1. After removal of 4 bases from V and 5 bases from J, the junction contained 4 bases not matched to a gene. CDR3 length: 14 amino acids. From germline, CDR1 is MDHEN and CDR2 SYDVKM. CDR3 loop: CASSSPGQGYGYTF. As DNA, the CDR3 is TGTGCCAGCAGTTCTCCGGGACAGGGGTATGGCTACACCTTC.

The chain joins TRBV13 to TRBJ2-2; 9 bases fit TRBD2. V shed 0 bases, J shed 6 bases, and the junction held 8 bases outside the gene matches. CDR3 size: 17 residues. Germline V gene sequence: CDR1 PRHDT, CDR2 FYEKMQ (reference sequence). CDR3 protein: CASSLGALAGGAGELFF. In DNA form, the CDR3 reads TGTGCCAGCAGCTTAGGAGCTCTGGCGGGAGGGGCCGGGGAGCTGTTTTTT.

The CDR3 DNA reads as TGTGCCAGCAGCCACCCGGCGATCGGGGATATCTATGGCTACACCTTC. Residues: CASSHPAIGDIYGYTF. This chain joins TRBV4-2 and TRBJ1-2; D remains ambiguous. The germline CDR1 and CDR2 sequences are LGHNA and YNFKEQ. Trimming removed 3 bases from V and 4 bases from J, with 18 bases in between. This CDR3 comprises 16 residues.

This chain links TRBV27 with TRBJ2-5; D might be TRBD1 (6 bases). V lost 6 bases, J lost 1 base, and 9 bases lay in between. CDR1 MNHEY and CDR2 SMNVEV come from the germline V gene (reference sequence). The CDR3 runs 13 residues. CDR3 DNA: TGTGCCAGCAGAAAGGACAGCCAAGAGACCCAGTACTTC. This codes for CASRKDSQETQYF.

This chain uses TRBV27 with TRBJ1-2, with D perhaps matching TRBD1 (5 bases). Germline CDR1 is MNHEY and CDR2 is SMNVEV (reference sequence). There are 16 residues in the CDR3. Trimming removed 6 bases from V and 4 bases from J, with 21 bases in between. Here the CDR3 reads CASSTRGAGRTYGYTF. CDR3 DNA sequence: TGTGCCAGCAGCACCAGAGGGGCAGGGAGGACCTATGGCTACACCTTC.

V gene TRBV4-2 combines with J gene TRBJ2-7; no firm D call. CDR3 size: 15 residues. V was clipped by 4 bases and J by 1 base, with 14 bases between them. CDR1 is LGHNA, CDR2 YNFKEQ, per germline. The CDR3: CASSPPRSASYEQYF. CDR3 in DNA: TGTGCCAGCAGCCCGCCCCGCAGCGCATCCTACGAGCAGTACTTC.

This clone was detected only a few times. The rearrangement joins TRBV5-1 to TRBJ1-4; 8 bases match TRBD1. The trim removed 0 bases at V and 6 bases at J, leaving 7 bases unmatched. The germline gives CDR1 SGHRS, CDR2 YFSETQ. The CDR3 covers 16 residues. The chain's CDR3 is CASSLGLVTGDEKLFF. CDR3 DNA: TGCGCCAGCAGCTTGGGTTTAGTGACAGGGGATGAAAAACTGTTTTTT. Looking up the rest from reference TRBV5-1 and TRBJ1-4 gives the full variable domain: KAGVTQTPRYLIKTRGQQVTLSCSPISGHRSVSWYQQTPGQGLQFLFEYFSETQRNKGNFPGRFSGRQFSNSRSEMNVSTLELGDSALYLCASSLGLVTGDEKLFFGSGTQLSVL.